This T cell receptor beta chain originates from a study of OX40 agonist ivuxolimab in advanced cancers. Study details: Patients were given ivuxolimab, an antibody that agonizes OX40 (CD134). The diagnoses of dose-escalation patients were hepatocellular carcinoma, melanoma, renal cell or head and neck cancer.

Sequencing was performed with immunoSEQ multiplex PCR; in TCRdb, only in-frame clones are kept and a portion is missing. This table has around 56,000 clones, under 90% appearing once. Study-level results: Also present in some nonresponders was a low level of normalized T-cell clonal expansion.

The CDR3 consists of 16 residues. V shed 0 bases and J shed 5 bases, with 14 bases lying between them. Per germline, CDR1 MNHNY and CDR2 SVGAGI (reference sequence). This clone was counted a few times. Its specificity is not known. Sequenced here: CD4+ or CD8+ T cells sorted from blood, sampled in a trial of the OX40 agonist ivuxolimab. The V and J genes are TRBV6-6 and TRBJ2-1; D is uncertain. The origin of this receptor is an adult with an advanced solid tumor such as melanoma, head and neck, liver or kidney cancer. CDR3 sequence: CASSYSSTRWDNEQFF. Here the CDR3 DNA reads TGTGCCAGCAGTTACTCTTCCACCCGGTGGGACAATGAGCAGTTCTTC.